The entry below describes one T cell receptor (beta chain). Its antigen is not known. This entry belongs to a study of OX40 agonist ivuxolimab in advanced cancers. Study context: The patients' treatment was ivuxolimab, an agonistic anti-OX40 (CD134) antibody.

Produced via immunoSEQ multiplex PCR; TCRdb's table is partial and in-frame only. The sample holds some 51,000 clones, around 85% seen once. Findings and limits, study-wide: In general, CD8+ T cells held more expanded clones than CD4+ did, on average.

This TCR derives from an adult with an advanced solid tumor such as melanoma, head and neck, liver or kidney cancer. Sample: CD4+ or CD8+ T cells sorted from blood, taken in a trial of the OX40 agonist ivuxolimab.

The CDR3: CASSVWGATEAFF. CDR3 nucleotides: TGTGCCAGCAGCGTCTGGGGGGCAACTGAAGCTTTCTTT. The chain recombines TRBV11-3 with TRBJ1-1, with D possibly being TRBD1 (6 bases). Between the trimmed V and J ends, which lost 5 bases and 5 bases, there was a span of 12 bases. CDR1 and CDR2 (germline): SGHNT, YENEEA. The CDR3 covers 13 residues.